The 4 T cell receptor beta chains given below trace back to one sample, sequenced in a study of cytomegalovirus exposure and HLA in healthy donors. TCRdb keeps only in-frame clones here, not all; method: immunoSEQ multiplex PCR. The sample lists about 200,000 clones, roughly 88% occurring once. Input material: PBMCs. Source of these receptors: a woman aged 25-40 years in good health and CMV-seropositive.

The rearrangement links TRBV11-1 to TRBJ2-1; 10 bases agree with TRBD1. Germline CDR1 and CDR2: SGHAT and FQDESV (reference sequence). CDR3 length: 14 amino acids. The V segment lost 5 bases and the J segment 12 bases; nucleotides outside the gene matches: 10. CDR3 bases: TGTGCCAGCAGCCTTTACCGGACAGGGGGGACGCAGTTCTTC. This codes for CASSLYRTGGTQFF.

The V gene is TRBV28, the J gene TRBJ1-2, with TRBD1 matching over 9 bases. Germline CDR1 reads MDHEN; CDR2 reads SYDVKM. This CDR3 is built from 13 residues. The J segment lost 3 bases and the V segment lost 5 bases, leaving 1 base of the junction unmatched. The CDR3 here is CASSRDRDYGYTF. The CDR3 DNA reads as TGTGCCAGCAGTAGGGACAGGGACTATGGCTACACCTTC.

The genes are TRBV4-1 and TRBJ2-7; 13 nucleotides align to TRBD2. The germline V gene has CDR1 MGHRA and CDR2 YSYEKL. With 4 bases clipped from V and 3 bases from J, the junction kept 6 bases outside the gene matches. The CDR3 covers 16 residues. CDR3 DNA: TGCGCCAGCAGCCTTCGGACTAGCGGGAGCTTCTACGAGCAGTACTTC. Translating it yields CASSLRTSGSFYEQYF.

V and J are TRBV5-1 and TRBJ1-1; the D gene is possibly TRBD1 (6 bases). V lost 3 bases, J lost 3 bases, and 12 bases lay in between. The CDR3 spans 14 residues. Germline CDR1 SGHRS, CDR2 YFSETQ. The CDR3 DNA follows: TGCGCCAGCAGCTCACAGGGATGGGACACTGAAGCTTTCTTT. Translating gives CASSSQGWDTEAFF.